One sample yielded the 21 T cell receptor beta chains listed below, sequenced in a study of blood T cells in healthy people across ages (dated by TCRdb to between 2014 and 2017). The library was produced with 5' RACE. Sequencing was carried out with an Illumina HiSeq 2500. The second PCR ran for roughly 6 to 11 cycles and used a J-beta primer mix along with a sample-barcoded 5' primer. TCRdb redid the processing of the public reads, applying fastp at Q25 and MiXCR, and retained in-frame beta chains. Duplicate CDR3 protein sequences are folded into a single record with the most common DNA and genes. The sample records almost 300,000 distinct CDR3 sequences, 25% to 30% of which are singletons. The ten largest clones add up to roughly 28% of the sample. The sequencing sample was made of blood. The origin of the receptors is a woman in her 70s in good health.

In its sample, this clonotype was seen many times. The V and J genes are TRBV11-2 and TRBJ2-4, with D tentatively TRBD1 (5 bases). This CDR3 comprises 16 residues. V was shortened by 2 bases and J by 3 bases, with 14 bases between the two germline ends. In germline, CDR1 is SGHAT, CDR2 FQNNGV. DNA of the CDR3: TGTGCCAGCAGCTTATGGCCAGGGATGGGCAAAAACATTCAGTACTTC. Amino acid sequence: CASSLWPGMGKNIQYF.

J is TRBJ2-1 and V is TRBV12-3 or TRBV12-4, with no clear D. With the DNA end fitting TRBJ2-7 better, the J assignment may be wrong. The CDR3 is 14 residues long. The CDR3 bases are TGTGCCAGCAGTCTCGACCCAGAGATCTACGAGCAGTACGTC. This sequence encodes CASSLDPEIYEQYV.

The J gene is TRBJ2-2, the V gene TRBV25-1, with D perhaps matching TRBD1 or TRBD2 (5 bases each). The germline V gene has CDR1 MGHDK and CDR2 SYGVNS. Deletions cut 1 base from V and 3 bases from J, with 9 bases between. The CDR3 is 15 residues long. The CDR3 is CASSEFRGDTGELFF. The CDR3 DNA is TGTGCCAGCAGTGAATTTAGAGGGGACACCGGGGAGCTGTTTTTT.

J is TRBJ2-7 and V is TRBV6-5; a weak D match, TRBD1 (6 bases). Judging by the DNA end, TRBJ2-1 fits better; the J call may be wrong. CDR1 and CDR2 (germline): MNHEY, SVGAGI. This CDR3 is built from 14 residues. The CDR3 here is CASSPRTDRSEQFF. The CDR3 DNA reads as TGTGCCAGCAGTCCACGGACAGATAGGAGTGAGCAGTTCTTC.

The table lists this clonotype with a few counts. This chain joins TRBV20-1 and TRBJ1-5; D remains unclear. Germline V gene sequence: CDR1 DFQATT, CDR2 SNEGSKA (reference sequence). The CDR3 spans 13 residues. V was trimmed by 3 bases and J by 6 bases, leaving 12 bases between them. CDR3 region: CSASEGPGQPQHF. The CDR3 DNA sequence: TGCAGTGCTAGTGAGGGTCCGGGTCAGCCCCAGCATTTT.

The gene calls are TRBV20-1 and TRBJ2-1; 9 positions agree with TRBD2. Per germline, CDR1 DFQATT and CDR2 SNEGSKA (reference sequence). This CDR3 has 15 amino acids. The J segment lost 1 base and the V segment lost 3 bases, leaving 4 bases of the junction unmatched. The CDR3 protein is CSARTSGLSYNEQFF. CDR3 nucleotide sequence: TGCAGTGCTAGGACTAGCGGCCTGTCCTACAATGAGCAGTTCTTC.

This clonotype was recorded a few times. The junction differs from germline at one of its ends, possibly a read error. This chain joins TRBV5-1 and TRBJ2-7, with 8 bases aligning to TRBD2. This CDR3 region has 16 residues. Germline V CDR1 and CDR2: SGHRS, YFSETQ. As DNA, the CDR3 is TGCGCCAGCAGCTTGGACGGGAGGGCCGCTTTCTACGGGCAGTACTTC. Its protein is CASSLDGRAAFYGQYF.

This chain joins TRBV10-3 and TRBJ2-1; the match to TRBD2 covers 8 bases. V gave up 10 bases and J gave up 2 bases; unmatched junction bases: 7. CDR1 and CDR2 from the germline V gene are ENHRY and SYGVKD. CDR3 length: 14 residues. CDR3: CATRGSGTYNEQFF. DNA for the CDR3: TGTGCCACCAGGGGTAGCGGGACCTACAATGAGCAGTTCTTC.

The CDR3 loop reads CASSPPPGQNEQYF. CDR3 nucleotide sequence: TGTGCCAGCTCACCACCCCCCGGGCAGAACGAGCAGTACTTC. This rearrangement joins TRBV18 to TRBJ2-7; D ambiguous. Trimming left V 0 bases short and J 5 bases short, with 11 bases between. This CDR3 is built from 14 residues. CDR1 and CDR2 from the germline V gene are KGHSH and LQKENI.

This clonotype has a handful of counts. The V and J genes are TRBV7-2 and TRBJ2-7; D is undetermined. The CDR3 sequence is 11 residues long. Trimming took off 5 bases at V and 6 bases at J, with 8 bases between the two ends. The germline V gene has CDR1 SGHTA and CDR2 FQGNSA. The CDR3 region has the DNA TGTGCCAGCAGCGCCCTATTCGAGCAGTACTTC. Translated: CASSALFEQYF.

The V and J genes are TRBV28 and TRBJ1-5; no clear D gene. Germline V gene sequence: CDR1 MDHEN, CDR2 SYDVKM. The CDR3 contains 13 residues. The V gene lost 8 bases and the J gene lost 0 bases, with 8 bases spanning the gap. The CDR3 here is CASFRASNQPQHF. Written as DNA, the CDR3 is TGTGCCAGCTTCAGAGCTAGCAATCAGCCCCAGCATTTT.

The chain has TRBV5-1 and TRBJ2-1, with D perhaps TRBD2 (5 bases). The CDR3 extends over 16 amino acids. Trimming removed 4 bases from V and 0 bases from J, with 14 bases in between. From germline, CDR1 is SGHRS and CDR2 YFSETQ. The CDR3 sequence is CASSLAGESSYNEQFF. Written as DNA, the CDR3 is TGCGCCAGCAGCCTGGCTGGGGAGAGCTCCTACAATGAGCAGTTCTTC.

The chain combines TRBV20-1 with TRBJ1-1; no definite D call. Deletions cut 5 bases from V and 1 base from J, with 20 bases between. Germline-derived CDR1 and CDR2 are DFQATT and SNEGSKA (reference sequence). The CDR3 spans 16 residues. CDR3 sequence reads: CSAPNPGRSWNTEAFF. CDR3 DNA: TGCAGTGCTCCTAATCCTGGACGGAGCTGGAACACTGAAGCTTTCTTT.

This chain links TRBV20-1 with TRBJ2-1; 12 bases agree with TRBD2. The CDR3 has 15 amino acids. V gave up 4 bases and J gave up 4 bases; unmatched junction bases: 5. CDR1 DFQATT and CDR2 SNEGSKA come from the germline V gene (reference sequence). CDR3 in amino acids: CSATTSGSEYNEQFF. DNA for the CDR3: TGCAGTGCTACGACTAGCGGGAGTGAGTACAATGAGCAGTTCTTC.

The gene calls are TRBV29-1 and TRBJ2-7, with D unresolved. The CDR3 is 12 amino acids. Trimming cost V 6 bases and J 0 bases, with 9 bases left between them. Germline V gene lookup returns CDR1 SQVTM and CDR2 ANQGSEA. CDR3 residues: CSVVSISYEQYF. CDR3 bases: TGCAGCGTCGTCTCGATCTCCTACGAGCAGTACTTC.

The V call is TRBV6-2 or TRBV6-3, the J call TRBJ2-1, with 13 bases aligning to TRBD2. This CDR3 has 15 amino acids. The germline V gene encodes CDR1 MNHEY and CDR2 SVGEGT. The junction had 7 bases not matched to a gene; V was cut back by 7 bases and J by 7 bases. The CDR3 DNA follows: TGTGCCAGCAAAGACCGGACTAGCGGGAGTAATGAGCAGTTCTTC. As protein: CASKDRTSGSNEQFF.

A note on this clonotype: This may stem from a read error, because a much larger clone lies one nucleotide away. The V gene is TRBV29-1, the J gene TRBJ2-3, with 7 nucleotides matching TRBD2. After removal of 6 bases from V and 1 base from J, the junction contained 10 bases not matched to a gene. CDR3 size: 15 residues. Germline V gene sequence: CDR1 SQVTM, CDR2 ANQGSEA. The CDR3 sequence: CSVAPASGRTDTQYF. CDR3 DNA sequence: TGCAGCGTGGCCCCGGCTAGCGGACGCACAGATACGCAGTATTTT.

This clonotype came up a few times. The chain has TRBV18 and TRBJ2-5; 8 bases map to TRBD2. CDR3 size: 19 residues. V shed 0 bases and J 2 bases; nucleotides not matched to a gene: 14. The germline V gene has CDR1 KGHSH and CDR2 LQKENI. DNA of the CDR3: TGTGCCAGCTCACCACCAAACCACCAAAAGGCTAGCGGGCAAGAGACCCAGTACTTC. Translating it yields CASSPPNHQKASGQETQYF.

The J gene is TRBJ1-1, the V gene TRBV20-1; D gene ambiguous. Per germline, CDR1 DFQATT and CDR2 SNEGSKA (reference sequence). Trimming cost V 6 bases and J 1 base, with 6 bases left between them. The CDR3 length is 11 residues. Written as DNA, the CDR3 is TGCAGTGCCCCCGGGAACACTGAAGCTTTCTTT. This encodes CSAPGNTEAFF.

This clonotype was recorded many times. This chain joins TRBV3-1 and TRBJ2-2, with D possibly TRBD2 on 5 matching bases. The CDR3 extends over 15 amino acids. CDR1 is LGHDT and CDR2 is YNNKEL in the germline V gene (reference sequence). V was clipped by 4 bases and J by 1 base, with 10 bases between them. CDR3 DNA: TGTGCCAGCAGCCGGCGGGCTGGGAACACCGGGGAGCTGTTTTTT. Its protein is CASSRRAGNTGELFF.

This clonotype was found a few times. The rearrangement links TRBV4-1 to TRBJ2-4; D unresolved. Trimming removed 1 base from V and 5 bases from J, with 9 bases in between. Germline assignment: CDR1 MGHRA and CDR2 YSYEKL. This CDR3 has 14 residues. This CDR3 is CASSQVGSQNIQYF. The CDR3 nucleotides read TGCGCCAGCAGCCAAGTAGGCAGCCAAAACATTCAGTACTTC.